This T cell receptor beta chain was recorded in a study of blood T cells in healthy people across ages. For the study at large: For every two T cells, template switching captured about one barcoded beta molecule. Whole-study results and caveats: It was not possible, with unsorted PBMCs, to conclusively compare naive and antigen-experienced cells.

This clonotype was seen a handful of times. The antigen is unknown. The second PCR ran roughly 6 to 11 cycles with a sample-barcoded 5' primer and J-beta primers. TCRdb re-analysed the 5' RACE reads in MiXCR, keeping a single row per CDR3 protein. Among over 1.5 million distinct CDR3 sequences listed, around half were seen once. Sequenced: blood. This clonotype was obtained from a woman aged 40 to 50 in good health.

This CDR3 reads CASSLGVGLAGSYEQYF. The CDR3 coding sequence is TGCGCCAGCAGCTTGGGGGTAGGCCTTGCGGGCTCCTACGAGCAGTACTTC. The chain uses TRBV5-1 and TRBJ2-7; tentative D call: TRBD2 (5 bases). This CDR3 is built from 17 residues. V lost 0 bases, J lost 0 bases, and 16 bases lay in between. Germline CDR1 is SGHRS and CDR2 is YFSETQ.